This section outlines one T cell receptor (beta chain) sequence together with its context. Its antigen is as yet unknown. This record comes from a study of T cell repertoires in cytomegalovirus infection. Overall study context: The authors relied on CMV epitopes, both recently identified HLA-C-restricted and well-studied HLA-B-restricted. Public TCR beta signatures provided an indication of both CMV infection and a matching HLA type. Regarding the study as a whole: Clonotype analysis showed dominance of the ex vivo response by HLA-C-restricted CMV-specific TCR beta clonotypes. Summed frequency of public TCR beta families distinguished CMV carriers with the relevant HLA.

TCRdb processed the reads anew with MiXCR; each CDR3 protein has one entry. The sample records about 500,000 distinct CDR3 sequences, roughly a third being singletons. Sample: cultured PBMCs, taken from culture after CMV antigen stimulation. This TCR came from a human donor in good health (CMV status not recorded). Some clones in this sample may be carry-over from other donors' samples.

The CDR3 region has the DNA TGTGCCAGCAATGAGGGAAACACTGAAGCTTTCTTT. This translates into CASNEGNTEAFF. The J gene is TRBJ1-1, the V gene TRBV28; D gene ambiguous. The CDR3 is 12 residues long. The V gene's germline CDR1 is MDHEN and CDR2 SYDVKM. The V gene lost 7 bases and the J gene lost 2 bases, with 8 bases spanning the gap.